A selection of T cell receptor beta chains follows, all from one sample in a study of blood T cell repertoires in COVID-19. Profiling relied on immunoSEQ multiplex PCR, and the TCRdb table lists in-frame clones only, not all of them. The sample lists fewer than 55,000 clones, around 81% seen once, with 20% to 30% in the top ten. Sequenced sample: peripheral blood. The receptor set was obtained from a woman of 80 years or more with COVID-19, enrolled during active disease. Both conserved end residues are part of each CDR3. The order of the fields is V gene, clone size, CDR3 length, J gene, D gene, CDR3 protein, CDR3 DNA. The D gene is left open where the match is weak. Expanded clones are given a class, and other clones once, few, many or no size at all.

TRBV19,NA,14,TRBJ2-7,TRBD1,CASSSADRGYEQYF,TGTGCCAGTAGTTCTGCGGACAGGGGATACGAGCAGTACTTC
TRBV9,NA,15,TRBJ1-2,TRBD1,CASSSRTGGRDGYTF,TGTGCCAGCAGCTCGCGGACAGGGGGCCGGGATGGCTACACCTTC
TRBV28,NA,12,TRBJ2-1,NA,CASSNRLTEQFF,TGTGCCAGCAGCAACCGACTGACTGAGCAGTTCTTC
TRBV5-1,NA,11,TRBJ2-5,NA,CASRGLETQYF,TGCGCCAGCAGGGGGCTCGAGACCCAGTACTTC
TRBV18,few,13,TRBJ2-5,NA,CASSPKGGETQYF,TGTGCCAGCTCACCCAAAGGGGGAGAGACCCAGTACTTC
TRBV5-6,NA,18,TRBJ2-2,TRBD2,CASSLLLFGGRGTGELFF,TGTGCCAGCAGCTTGTTACTCTTCGGCGGGAGGGGTACCGGGGAGCTGTTTTTT
TRBV7-8,NA,20,TRBJ2-2,TRBD2,CASSLPGLAGGYANTGELFF,TGTGCCAGCAGCTTACCTGGACTAGCGGGAGGGTACGCGAACACCGGGGAGCTGTTTTTT
TRBV19,NA,15,TRBJ2-1,NA,CASSIAGASGNEQFF,TGTGCCAGTAGTATAGCCGGAGCGTCCGGCAATGAGCAGTTCTTC
TRBV2,NA,12,TRBJ2-7,TRBD2,CASHSGGREQYF,TGTGCCAGCCACTCGGGGGGGAGGGAGCAGTACTTC
TRBV6-5,NA,14,TRBJ2-6,NA,CASSPFPGANVLTF,TGTGCCAGCAGCCCCTTCCCGGGGGCCAACGTCCTGACTTTC
TRBV7-2,NA,15,TRBJ2-1,TRBD2,CASSKTSGRLNEQFF,TGTGCCAGCAGCAAGACTAGCGGGAGGTTGAATGAGCAGTTCTTC
TRBV18,NA,15,TRBJ1-6,NA,CASSDNPGLRSPLHF,TGTGCCAGCTCAGATAATCCGGGACTACGGTCACCCCTCCACTTT
TRBV28,NA,15,TRBJ1-3,NA,CASSLRGLSGNTIYF,TGTGCCAGCAGTTTACGGGGACTCTCTGGAAACACCATATATTTT
TRBV20-1,NA,15,TRBJ2-7,TRBD2,CSASWTSGPTYEQYF,TGCAGTGCTAGTTGGACTAGCGGGCCTACCTACGAGCAGTACTTC
TRBV5-1,NA,14,TRBJ2-1,NA,CASSLAIMENEQFF,TGCGCCAGCAGCTTGGCTATCATGGAGAATGAGCAGTTCTTC
TRBV7-2,few,12,TRBJ2-7,NA,CASSPGLNEQYF,TGTGCCAGCAGCCCCGGTCTGAACGAGCAGTACTTC
TRBV28,NA,16,TRBJ2-2,TRBD1,CASSLGQGRNTGELFF,TGTGCCAGCAGTTTAGGACAGGGGCGGAACACCGGGGAGCTGTTTTTT
TRBV3-1/TRBV3-2,NA,21,TRBJ1-6,NA,CASSPGPRQGPISSYNSPLHF,TGTGCCAGCAGCCCGGGCCCCCGGCAGGGGCCGATAAGCTCCTATAATTCACCCCTCCACTTT
TRBV2,NA,19,TRBJ1-6,TRBD1,CASRGDRSPRTSYNSPLHF,TGTGCCAGCAGAGGGGACAGGTCGCCTCGGACCTCCTATAATTCACCCCTCCACTTT
TRBV2,NA,13,TRBJ2-7,TRBD2,CASRGLAEYEQYF,TGTGCCAGCCGCGGGCTAGCGGAGTACGAGCAGTACTTC
TRBV30,NA,14,TRBJ1-2,NA,CAWSPETGNYGYTF,TGTGCCTGGAGTCCGGAAACAGGAAACTATGGCTACACCTTC
TRBV7-9,NA,15,TRBJ2-2,TRBD1,CASSWDSSHTGELFF,TGTGCCAGCAGCTGGGACAGCAGTCACACCGGGGAGCTGTTTTTT
TRBV5-4,NA,16,TRBJ1-1,TRBD1,CASSAGTGVTDTEAFF,TGTGCCAGCAGCGCCGGGACAGGGGTTACGGACACTGAAGCTTTCTTT
TRBV6-1,NA,11,TRBJ2-5,NA,CASSEATGQYF,TGTGCCAGCAGTGAAGCGACGGGCCAGTACTTC
TRBV18,few,13,TRBJ2-7,NA,CASSPGGPYEQYF,TGTGCCAGCTCACCAGGAGGGCCCTACGAGCAGTACTTC
TRBV7-3,NA,14,TRBJ2-2,NA,CASSPNWNTGELFF,TGTGCCAGCAGCCCGAACTGGAACACCGGGGAGCTGTTTTTT
TRBV6-5,NA,14,TRBJ1-2,TRBD1,CASSTGTAAYGYTF,TGTGCCAGCAGTACCGGGACAGCTGCCTATGGCTACACCTTC
TRBV2,NA,17,TRBJ2-5,NA,CASRASGPGGYWETQYF,TGTGCCAGCAGGGCTAGCGGTCCCGGGGGCTATTGGGAGACCCAGTACTTC
TRBV14,once,14,TRBJ2-3,NA,CASSQLLYTDTQYF,TGTGCCAGCAGCCAGCTGCTCTACACAGATACGCAGTATTTT
TRBV13,NA,15,TRBJ2-2,NA,CASSLGGREPRELFF,TGTGCCAGCAGCTTAGGAGGACGGGAACCCCGGGAGCTGTTTTTT